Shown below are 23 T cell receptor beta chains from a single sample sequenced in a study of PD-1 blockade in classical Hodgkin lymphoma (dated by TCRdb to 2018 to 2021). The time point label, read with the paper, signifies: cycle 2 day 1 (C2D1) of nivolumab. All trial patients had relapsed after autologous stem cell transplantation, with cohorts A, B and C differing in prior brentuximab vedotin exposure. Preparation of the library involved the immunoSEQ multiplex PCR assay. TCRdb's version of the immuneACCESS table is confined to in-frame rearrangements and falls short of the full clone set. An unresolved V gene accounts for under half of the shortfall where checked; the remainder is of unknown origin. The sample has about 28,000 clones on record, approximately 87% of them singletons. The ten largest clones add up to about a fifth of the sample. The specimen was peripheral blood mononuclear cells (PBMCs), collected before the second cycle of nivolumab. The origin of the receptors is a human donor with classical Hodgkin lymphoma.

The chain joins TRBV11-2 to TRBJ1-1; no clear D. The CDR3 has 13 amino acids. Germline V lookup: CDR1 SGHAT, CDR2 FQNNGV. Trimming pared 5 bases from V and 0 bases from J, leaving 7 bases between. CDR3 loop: CASSRHMNTEAFF. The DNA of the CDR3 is TGTGCCAGCAGCCGTCACATGAACACTGAAGCTTTCTTT.

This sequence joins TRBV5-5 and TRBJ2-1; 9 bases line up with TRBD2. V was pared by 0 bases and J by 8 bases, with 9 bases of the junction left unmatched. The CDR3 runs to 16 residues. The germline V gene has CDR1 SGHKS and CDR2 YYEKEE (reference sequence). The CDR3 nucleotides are TGTGCCAGCAGCTTGGCCAGTAGCGGGAGCTTCTATGAGCAGTTCTTC. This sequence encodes CASSLASSGSFYEQFF.

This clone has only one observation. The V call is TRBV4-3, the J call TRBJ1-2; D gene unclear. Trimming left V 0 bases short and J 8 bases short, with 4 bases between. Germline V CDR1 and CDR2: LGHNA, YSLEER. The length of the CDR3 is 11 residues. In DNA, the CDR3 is TGCGCCAGCAGCCAAGATCGGGGCTACACCTTC. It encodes CASSQDRGYTF.

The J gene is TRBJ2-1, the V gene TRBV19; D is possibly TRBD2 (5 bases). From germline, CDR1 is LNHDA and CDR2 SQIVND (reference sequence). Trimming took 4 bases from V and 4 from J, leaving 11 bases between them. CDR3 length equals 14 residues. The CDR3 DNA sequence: TGTGCCAGTAGTAGGGAGCGAAGGTACAATGAGCAGTTCTTC. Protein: CASSRERRYNEQFF.

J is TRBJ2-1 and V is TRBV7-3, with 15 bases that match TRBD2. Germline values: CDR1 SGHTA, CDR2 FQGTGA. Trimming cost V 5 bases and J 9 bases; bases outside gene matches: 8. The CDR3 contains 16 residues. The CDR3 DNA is TGTGCCAGCAGCCGTATGGGACTAGCGGGAGGAACTGAGCAGTTCTTC. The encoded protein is CASSRMGLAGGTEQFF.

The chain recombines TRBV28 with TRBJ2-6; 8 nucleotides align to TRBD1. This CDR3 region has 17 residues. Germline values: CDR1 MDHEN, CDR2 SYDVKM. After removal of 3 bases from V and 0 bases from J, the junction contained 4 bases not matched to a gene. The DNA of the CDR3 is TGTGCCAGCAGTTTCCGGACAGGGAGCTCTGGGGCCAACGTCCTGACTTTC. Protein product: CASSFRTGSSGANVLTF.

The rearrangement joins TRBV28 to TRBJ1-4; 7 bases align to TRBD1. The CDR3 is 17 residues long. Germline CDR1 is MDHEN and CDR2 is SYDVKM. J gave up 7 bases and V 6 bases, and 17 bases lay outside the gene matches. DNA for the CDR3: TGTGCCAGCAGCCCTGGAGGCTTTAGGGGGCATATTGAAAAACTGTTTTTT. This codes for CASSPGGFRGHIEKLFF.

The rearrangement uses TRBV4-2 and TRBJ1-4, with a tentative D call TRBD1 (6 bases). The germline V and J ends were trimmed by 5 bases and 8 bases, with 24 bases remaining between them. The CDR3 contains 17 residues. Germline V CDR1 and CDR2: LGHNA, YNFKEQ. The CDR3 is CASSSYTYRERVEKLFF. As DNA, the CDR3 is TGTGCCAGCAGCTCCTACACTTACAGGGAAAGAGTCGAAAAACTGTTTTTT.

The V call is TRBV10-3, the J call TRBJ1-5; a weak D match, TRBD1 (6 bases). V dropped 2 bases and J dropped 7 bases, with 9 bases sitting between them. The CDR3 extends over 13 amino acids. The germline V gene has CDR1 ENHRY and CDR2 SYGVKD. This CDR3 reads CAISEGGGQPQHF. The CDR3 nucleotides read TGTGCCATCAGTGAGGGAGGGGGACAGCCCCAGCATTTT.

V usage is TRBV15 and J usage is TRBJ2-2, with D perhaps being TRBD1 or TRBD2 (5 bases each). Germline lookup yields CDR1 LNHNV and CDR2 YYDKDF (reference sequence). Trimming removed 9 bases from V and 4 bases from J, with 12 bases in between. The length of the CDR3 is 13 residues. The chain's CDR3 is CATGQGVTGELFF. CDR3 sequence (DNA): TGTGCCACGGGGCAGGGAGTCACCGGGGAGCTGTTTTTT.

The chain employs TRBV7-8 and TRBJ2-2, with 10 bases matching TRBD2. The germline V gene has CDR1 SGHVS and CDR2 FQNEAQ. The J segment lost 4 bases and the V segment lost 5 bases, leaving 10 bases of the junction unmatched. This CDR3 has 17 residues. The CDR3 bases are TGTGCCAGCAGCCCCCTGACTAGCGGGCGCGGCACCGGGGAGCTGTTTTTT. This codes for CASSPLTSGRGTGELFF.

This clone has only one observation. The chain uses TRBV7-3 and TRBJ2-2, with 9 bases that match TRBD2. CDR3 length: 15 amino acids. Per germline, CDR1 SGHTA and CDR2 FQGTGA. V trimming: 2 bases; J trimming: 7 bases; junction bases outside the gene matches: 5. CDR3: CASSLAGGPVGELFF. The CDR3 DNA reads TGTGCCAGCAGCTTAGCGGGAGGGCCGGTCGGGGAGCTGTTTTTT.

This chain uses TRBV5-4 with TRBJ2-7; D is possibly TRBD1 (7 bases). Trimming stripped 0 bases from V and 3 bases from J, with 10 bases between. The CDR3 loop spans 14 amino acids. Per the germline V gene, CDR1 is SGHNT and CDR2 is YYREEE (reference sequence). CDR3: CASSLDQGGYEQYF. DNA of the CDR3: TGTGCCAGCAGCTTGGATCAGGGGGGCTACGAGCAGTACTTC.

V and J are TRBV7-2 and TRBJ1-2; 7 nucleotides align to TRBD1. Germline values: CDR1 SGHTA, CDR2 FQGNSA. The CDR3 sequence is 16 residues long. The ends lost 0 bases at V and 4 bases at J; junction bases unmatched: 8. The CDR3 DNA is TGTGCCAGCAGCTTAGCAGCCCGACAGGGTTCCTATGGCTACACCTTC. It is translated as CASSLAARQGSYGYTF. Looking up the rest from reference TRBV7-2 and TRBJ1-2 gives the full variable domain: GAGVSQSPSNKVTEKGKDVELRCDPISGHTALYWYRQSLGQGLEFLIYFQGNSAPDKSGLPSDRFSAERTGGSVSTLTIQRTQQEDSAVYLCASSLAARQGSYGYTFGSGTRLTVV.

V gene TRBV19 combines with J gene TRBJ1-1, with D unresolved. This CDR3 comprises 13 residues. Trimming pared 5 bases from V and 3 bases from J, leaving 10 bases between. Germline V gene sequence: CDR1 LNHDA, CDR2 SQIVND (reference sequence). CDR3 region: CASSLRRDTEAFF. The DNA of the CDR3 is TGTGCCAGTAGTCTCCGGAGGGACACTGAAGCTTTCTTT. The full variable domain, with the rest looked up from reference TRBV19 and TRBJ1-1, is DGGITQSPKYLFRKEGQNVTLSCEQNLNHDAMYWYRQDPGQGLRLIYYSQIVNDFQKGDIAEGYSVSREKKESFPLTVTSAQKNPTAFYLCASSLRRDTEAFFGQGTRLTVV.

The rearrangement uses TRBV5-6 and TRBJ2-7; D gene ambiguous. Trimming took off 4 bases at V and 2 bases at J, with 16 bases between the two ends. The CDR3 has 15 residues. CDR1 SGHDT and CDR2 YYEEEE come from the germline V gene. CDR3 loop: CASSPGVGPPYEQYF. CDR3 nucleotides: TGTGCCAGCAGCCCCGGTGTCGGTCCACCCTACGAGCAGTACTTC. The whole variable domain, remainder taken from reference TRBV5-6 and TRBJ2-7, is DAGVTQSPTHLIKTRGQQVTLRCSPKSGHDTVSWYQQALGQGPQFIFQYYEEEERQRGNFPDRFSGHQFPNYSSELNVNALLLGDSALYLCASSPGVGPPYEQYFGPGTRLTVT.

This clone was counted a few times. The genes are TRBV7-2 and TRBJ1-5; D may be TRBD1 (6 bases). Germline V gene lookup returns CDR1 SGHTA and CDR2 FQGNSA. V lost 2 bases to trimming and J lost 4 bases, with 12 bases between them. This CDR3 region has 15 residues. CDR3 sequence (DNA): TGTGCCAGCAGCTTAAAGGGGGGTGGGAATCAGCCCCAGCATTTT. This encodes CASSLKGGGNQPQHF.

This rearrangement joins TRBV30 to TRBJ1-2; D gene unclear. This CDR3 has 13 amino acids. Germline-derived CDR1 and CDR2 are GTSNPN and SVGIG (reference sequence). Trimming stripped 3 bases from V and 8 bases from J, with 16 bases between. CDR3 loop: CAWSPGSSKGYTF. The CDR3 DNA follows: TGTGCCTGGAGCCCGGGATCCTCGAAGGGCTACACCTTC.

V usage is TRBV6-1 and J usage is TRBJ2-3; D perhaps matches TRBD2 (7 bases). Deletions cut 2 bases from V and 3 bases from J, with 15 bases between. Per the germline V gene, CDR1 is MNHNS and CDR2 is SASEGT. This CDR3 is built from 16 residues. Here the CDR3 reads CASSELGGGRTDTQYF. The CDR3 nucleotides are TGTGCCAGCAGTGAATTAGGGGGGGGCCGGACAGATACGCAGTATTTT.

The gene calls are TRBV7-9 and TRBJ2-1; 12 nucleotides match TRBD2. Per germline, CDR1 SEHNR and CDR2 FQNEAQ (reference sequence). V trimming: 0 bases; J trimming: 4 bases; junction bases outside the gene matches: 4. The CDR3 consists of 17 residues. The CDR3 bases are TGTGCCAGCAGCTTAGCGGCTAGCGGGAGGGGTTACAATGAGCAGTTCTTC. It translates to CASSLAASGRGYNEQFF.

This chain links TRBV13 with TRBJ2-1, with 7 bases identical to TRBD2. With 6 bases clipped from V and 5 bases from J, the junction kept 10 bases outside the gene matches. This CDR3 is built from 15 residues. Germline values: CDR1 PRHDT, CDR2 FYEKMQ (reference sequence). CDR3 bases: TGTGCCAGCAGTTTGGGACCGGGAGGCAACAATGAGCAGTTCTTC. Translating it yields CASSLGPGGNNEQFF.

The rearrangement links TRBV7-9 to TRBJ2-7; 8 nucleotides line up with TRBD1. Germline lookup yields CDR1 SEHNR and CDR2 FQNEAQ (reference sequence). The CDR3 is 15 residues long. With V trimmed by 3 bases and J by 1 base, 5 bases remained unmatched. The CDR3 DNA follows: TGTGCCAGCAGCTTGCTGGACAGGGATTCCTACGAGCAGTACTTC. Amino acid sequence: CASSLLDRDSYEQYF.

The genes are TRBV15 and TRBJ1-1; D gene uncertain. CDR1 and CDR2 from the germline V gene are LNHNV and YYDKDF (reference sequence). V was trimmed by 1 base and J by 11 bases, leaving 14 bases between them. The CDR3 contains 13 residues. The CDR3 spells CATSRVQRRFAFF. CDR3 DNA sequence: TGTGCCACCAGCAGAGTACAGAGGCGGTTTGCTTTCTTT. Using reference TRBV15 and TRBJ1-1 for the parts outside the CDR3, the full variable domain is DAMVIQNPRYQVTQFGKPVTLSCSQTLNHNVMYWYQQKSSQAPKLLFHYYDKDFNNEADTPDNFQSRRPNTSFCFLDIRSPGLGDTAMYLCATSRVQRRFAFFGQGTRLTVV.